The rows below give T cell receptor beta chains drawn from one sample of a study of neurological immune-mediated disorders. TCRdb processed the 5' RACE reads anew with MiXCR; each CDR3 protein has one entry. The sample records over 70,000 distinct CDR3 sequences, about 9.4% being singletons. The source material was PBMCs. These receptors were collected from a man younger than 40 in good health. The CDR3 runs from the conserved cysteine through the conserved F or W. D genes are given only for firm matches. Clone size is given for some rows only: seen once, a few or many times, or a class if the clone is expanded.

clone size: many
D gene: TRBD2
J gene: TRBJ2-5
V gene: TRBV4-1
CDR3 protein: CASSQEGATGTSGSRETQYF
CDR3 DNA: TGCGCCAGCAGCCAAGAAGGGGCTACCGGGACTAGCGGGAGTAGAGAGACCCAGTACTTC

clone size: many
D gene: NA
J gene: TRBJ1-2
V gene: TRBV5-6
CDR3 protein: CASSLQGAEGYTF
CDR3 DNA: TGTGCCAGCAGCTTACAGGGCGCGGAGGGCTACACCTTC

clone size: many
D gene: NA
J gene: TRBJ2-3
V gene: TRBV5-6
CDR3 protein: CASSGGGHSTDTQYF
CDR3 DNA: TGTGCCAGCAGCGGTGGGGGACACAGCACAGATACGCAGTATTTT

clone size: many
D gene: TRBD2
J gene: TRBJ2-5
V gene: TRBV9
CDR3 protein: CASTGLAEQETQYF
CDR3 DNA: TGTGCCAGCACCGGACTAGCGGAACAAGAGACCCAGTACTTC

clone size: many
D gene: NA
J gene: TRBJ2-7
V gene: TRBV20-1
CDR3 protein: CSARLPMGSEQYF
CDR3 DNA: TGCAGTGCTAGATTACCAATGGGGAGCGAGCAGTACTTC

clone size: many
D gene: TRBD1
J gene: TRBJ1-2
V gene: TRBV29-1
CDR3 protein: CSVAGDRFNYGYTF
CDR3 DNA: TGCAGCGTTGCTGGGGACAGATTTAACTATGGCTACACCTTC

clone size: many
D gene: NA
J gene: TRBJ2-7
V gene: TRBV29-1
CDR3 protein: CSALRGYEQYF
CDR3 DNA: TGCAGCGCTCTAAGGGGCTACGAGCAGTACTTC

clone size: many
D gene: NA
J gene: TRBJ1-6
V gene: TRBV3-1
CDR3 protein: CASSQGQKVNSPLHF
CDR3 DNA: TGTGCCAGCAGCCAAGGACAGAAAGTTAATTCACCCCTCCACTTT

clone size: many
D gene: TRBD1
J gene: TRBJ1-1
V gene: TRBV12-3/TRBV12-4
CDR3 protein: CASSSRTGADEAFF
CDR3 DNA: TGTGCCAGCAGTTCCCGGACAGGGGCAGATGAAGCTTTCTTT

clone size: many
D gene: TRBD1
J gene: TRBJ2-2
V gene: TRBV5-1
CDR3 protein: CASSTEQGSYTGELFF
CDR3 DNA: TGCGCCAGCAGCACCGAACAGGGGAGTTACACCGGGGAGCTGTTTTTT

clone size: many
D gene: TRBD2
J gene: TRBJ2-1
V gene: TRBV6-1
CDR3 protein: CATVGTRAYNEQFF
CDR3 DNA: TGTGCCACCGTTGGGACTAGGGCTTACAATGAGCAGTTCTTC

clone size: many
D gene: TRBD1
J gene: TRBJ2-7
V gene: TRBV10-3
CDR3 protein: CAIGETGFYEQYF
CDR3 DNA: TGTGCCATCGGGGAGACAGGGTTCTACGAGCAGTACTTC

clone size: many
D gene: NA
J gene: TRBJ1-2
V gene: TRBV28
CDR3 protein: CASSSYGGEGNYGYTF
CDR3 DNA: TGTGCCAGCAGTTCCTACGGGGGCGAGGGTAACTATGGCTACACCTTC

clone size: many
D gene: NA
J gene: TRBJ1-5
V gene: TRBV4-1
CDR3 protein: CASSQVGEGGSNQPQHF
CDR3 DNA: TGCGCCAGCAGCCAAGTGGGGGAGGGTGGGAGCAATCAGCCCCAGCATTTT

clone size: few
D gene: NA
J gene: TRBJ1-1
V gene: TRBV30
CDR3 protein: CAWSSSSEAFF
CDR3 DNA: TGTGCCTGGAGCAGTAGCTCTGAAGCTTTCTTT

clone size: NA
D gene: NA
J gene: TRBJ2-7
V gene: TRBV3-1
CDR3 protein: CASNQVLGGSGYEQYF
CDR3 DNA: TGTGCCAGCAACCAAGTCCTCGGCGGGTCGGGCTACGAGCAGTACTTC

clone size: many
D gene: NA
J gene: TRBJ2-5
V gene: TRBV4-2
CDR3 protein: CASSQRVGLETQYF
CDR3 DNA: TGTGCCAGCAGCCAAAGAGTGGGACTAGAGACCCAGTACTTC

clone size: many
D gene: NA
J gene: TRBJ2-3
V gene: TRBV6-5
CDR3 protein: CASSARQGLDTQYF
CDR3 DNA: TGTGCCAGCAGTGCCAGGCAGGGGCTAGATACGCAGTATTTT

clone size: few
D gene: NA
J gene: TRBJ2-2
V gene: TRBV15
CDR3 protein: CATSRQSGVGELFF
CDR3 DNA: TGTGCCACCAGCAGGCAGTCCGGGGTCGGGGAGCTGTTTTTT

clone size: many
D gene: TRBD1
J gene: TRBJ2-1
V gene: TRBV20-1
CDR3 protein: CSARDPGQIIEEQFF
CDR3 DNA: TGCAGTGCTAGAGATCCGGGACAGATAATTGAGGAGCAGTTCTTC

clone size: many
D gene: NA
J gene: TRBJ1-2
V gene: TRBV12-3/TRBV12-4
CDR3 protein: CASSKTGLLYYGYTF
CDR3 DNA: TGTGCCAGCAGTAAGACAGGACTCCTATACTATGGCTACACCTTC

clone size: many
D gene: TRBD1
J gene: TRBJ1-5
V gene: TRBV20-1
CDR3 protein: CSAQTGSSNQPQHF
CDR3 DNA: TGCAGTGCGCAGACAGGGTCTAGCAATCAGCCCCAGCATTTT

clone size: many
D gene: TRBD2
J gene: TRBJ2-6
V gene: TRBV4-2
CDR3 protein: CASSPTGTSSSGANVLTF
CDR3 DNA: TGTGCCAGCAGCCCGACCGGGACTAGCAGCTCTGGGGCCAACGTCCTGACTTTC

clone size: many
D gene: TRBD2
J gene: TRBJ2-3
V gene: TRBV10-3
CDR3 protein: CAISESGREGTDTQYF
CDR3 DNA: TGTGCCATCAGTGAGTCCGGGCGGGAGGGCACAGATACGCAGTATTTT

clone size: NA
D gene: NA
J gene: TRBJ2-1
V gene: TRBV3-1
CDR3 protein: CASSQEELGRAYNEQFF
CDR3 DNA: TGTGCCAGCAGCCAAGAAGAACTCGGTCGGGCCTACAATGAGCAGTTCTTC

clone size: many
D gene: NA
J gene: TRBJ2-3
V gene: TRBV5-1
CDR3 protein: CASKGSGGTDTQYF
CDR3 DNA: TGCGCCAGCAAGGGAAGCGGAGGCACAGATACGCAGTATTTT

clone size: many
D gene: TRBD1
J gene: TRBJ2-6
V gene: TRBV5-1
CDR3 protein: CASSSGRTGSGANVLTF
CDR3 DNA: TGCGCCAGCAGCTCAGGAAGGACAGGGTCTGGGGCCAACGTCCTGACTTTC

clone size: few
D gene: NA
J gene: TRBJ1-6
V gene: TRBV9
CDR3 protein: CASSDGKAGSAGPLHF
CDR3 DNA: TGTGCCAGCAGCGACGGGAAGGCAGGTTCGGCGGGACCCCTCCACTTT

clone size: many
D gene: TRBD2
J gene: TRBJ2-6
V gene: TRBV10-3
CDR3 protein: CAIGTSLSGANVLTF
CDR3 DNA: TGTGCCATCGGGACTAGCCTATCTGGGGCCAACGTCCTGACTTTC

clone size: many
D gene: NA
J gene: TRBJ2-7
V gene: TRBV15
CDR3 protein: CATSREPGLQADEQYF
CDR3 DNA: TGTGCCACCAGCAGAGAGCCGGGACTTCAGGCGGACGAGCAGTACTTC

clone size: many
D gene: NA
J gene: TRBJ2-5
V gene: TRBV29-1
CDR3 protein: CSVDNQETQYF
CDR3 DNA: TGCAGCGTTGACAACCAAGAGACCCAGTACTTC

clone size: many
D gene: NA
J gene: TRBJ2-7
V gene: TRBV5-4
CDR3 protein: CASSPEADGTYEQYF
CDR3 DNA: TGTGCCAGCAGCCCGGAGGCGGACGGGACCTACGAGCAGTACTTC

clone size: many
D gene: NA
J gene: TRBJ2-1
V gene: TRBV7-9
CDR3 protein: CASKIILVKVYNEQFF
CDR3 DNA: TGTGCCAGCAAGATTATCCTAGTGAAGGTCTACAATGAGCAGTTCTTC

clone size: many
D gene: NA
J gene: TRBJ2-7
V gene: TRBV6-1
CDR3 protein: CASSEPGTYEQYF
CDR3 DNA: TGTGCCAGCAGTGAACCAGGGACCTACGAGCAGTACTTC

clone size: many
D gene: TRBD2
J gene: TRBJ2-3
V gene: TRBV10-3
CDR3 protein: CAISESAGNTDTQYF
CDR3 DNA: TGTGCCATCAGTGAGTCAGCGGGAAACACAGATACGCAGTATTTT

clone size: many
D gene: TRBD2
J gene: TRBJ2-7
V gene: TRBV20-1
CDR3 protein: CSARDGSSGDYEQYF
CDR3 DNA: TGCAGTGCTAGAGACGGTTCTAGCGGGGACTACGAGCAGTACTTC

clone size: many
D gene: NA
J gene: TRBJ2-3
V gene: TRBV20-1
CDR3 protein: CSARKIESTDTQYF
CDR3 DNA: TGCAGTGCTAGAAAGATCGAGAGCACAGATACGCAGTATTTT

clone size: NA
D gene: TRBD1
J gene: TRBJ2-7
V gene: TRBV28
CDR3 protein: CASSLQGAVREQYF
CDR3 DNA: TGTGCCAGCAGTTTGCAGGGGGCGGTGAGGGAGCAGTACTTC

clone size: many
D gene: NA
J gene: TRBJ1-6
V gene: TRBV7-9
CDR3 protein: CASSLGSGFSPLHF
CDR3 DNA: TGTGCCAGCAGCTTAGGGTCAGGGTTTTCACCCCTCCACTTT

clone size: many
D gene: TRBD2
J gene: TRBJ2-3
V gene: TRBV24-1
CDR3 protein: CATSGLAGGTDTQYF
CDR3 DNA: TGTGCCACCAGTGGACTAGCGGGAGGCACAGATACGCAGTATTTT

clone size: many
D gene: TRBD1
J gene: TRBJ2-5
V gene: TRBV6-5
CDR3 protein: CASSPRVGTGYMETQYF
CDR3 DNA: TGTGCCAGCAGCCCTCGAGTCGGGACAGGGTATATGGAGACCCAGTACTTC

clone size: many
D gene: NA
J gene: TRBJ2-7
V gene: TRBV9
CDR3 protein: CASSVMSDTSYEQYF
CDR3 DNA: TGTGCCAGCAGCGTAATGTCGGATACAAGCTACGAGCAGTACTTC

clone size: many
D gene: NA
J gene: TRBJ2-7
V gene: TRBV15
CDR3 protein: CATSNRTEQYF
CDR3 DNA: TGTGCCACCAGCAACCGGACGGAGCAGTACTTC

clone size: NA
D gene: NA
J gene: TRBJ2-7
V gene: TRBV29-1
CDR3 protein: CSVEDQTGSYEQYF
CDR3 DNA: TGCAGCGTTGAAGATCAGACCGGATCCTACGAGCAGTACTTC

clone size: many
D gene: TRBD2
J gene: TRBJ2-5
V gene: TRBV4-2
CDR3 protein: CASSQDLLIAGGGQETQYF
CDR3 DNA: TGTGCCAGCAGCCAAGATCTTCTGATAGCGGGAGGAGGGCAAGAGACCCAGTACTTC

clone size: many
D gene: TRBD2
J gene: TRBJ2-3
V gene: TRBV5-1
CDR3 protein: CASSPRFAGGNTDTQYF
CDR3 DNA: TGCGCCAGCAGCCCCCGATTTGCGGGGGGAAACACAGATACGCAGTATTTT

clone size: many
D gene: NA
J gene: TRBJ1-5
V gene: TRBV6-4
CDR3 protein: CASSVFPGNQPQHF
CDR3 DNA: TGTGCCAGCAGTGTGTTTCCGGGCAACCAGCCCCAGCATTTT

clone size: many
D gene: TRBD1
J gene: TRBJ2-2
V gene: TRBV5-1
CDR3 protein: CASSLWGQDTGELFF
CDR3 DNA: TGCGCCAGCAGCTTGTGGGGACAGGACACCGGGGAGCTGTTTTTT

clone size: many
D gene: NA
J gene: TRBJ2-1
V gene: TRBV15
CDR3 protein: CATSREREFYNEQFF
CDR3 DNA: TGTGCCACCAGCAGAGAGAGGGAATTCTACAATGAGCAGTTCTTC

clone size: NA
D gene: TRBD1
J gene: TRBJ2-7
V gene: TRBV7-8
CDR3 protein: CARSLPGQGFTYEQYF
CDR3 DNA: TGTGCTAGAAGCTTACCGGGACAGGGGTTCACCTACGAGCAGTACTTC

clone size: many
D gene: TRBD1
J gene: TRBJ2-2
V gene: TRBV28
CDR3 protein: CASSPWDRENTGELFF
CDR3 DNA: TGTGCCAGCAGCCCTTGGGACAGGGAAAACACCGGGGAGCTGTTTTTT

clone size: many
D gene: NA
J gene: TRBJ2-7
V gene: TRBV20-1
CDR3 protein: CSAGPELREQYF
CDR3 DNA: TGCAGTGCCGGTCCTGAGCTCCGCGAGCAGTACTTC

clone size: NA
D gene: NA
J gene: TRBJ1-5
V gene: TRBV19
CDR3 protein: CASRWIYSNQPQHF
CDR3 DNA: TGTGCCAGTAGATGGATCTATAGCAATCAGCCCCAGCATTTT

clone size: many
D gene: NA
J gene: TRBJ1-4
V gene: TRBV4-2
CDR3 protein: CASSHQVNNEKLFF
CDR3 DNA: TGTGCCAGCAGCCATCAAGTGAATAATGAAAAACTGTTTTTT

clone size: many
D gene: TRBD1
J gene: TRBJ1-2
V gene: TRBV3-1
CDR3 protein: CASSPGGQLLYGYTF
CDR3 DNA: TGTGCCAGCAGCCCCGGGGGACAGCTACTCTATGGCTACACCTTC